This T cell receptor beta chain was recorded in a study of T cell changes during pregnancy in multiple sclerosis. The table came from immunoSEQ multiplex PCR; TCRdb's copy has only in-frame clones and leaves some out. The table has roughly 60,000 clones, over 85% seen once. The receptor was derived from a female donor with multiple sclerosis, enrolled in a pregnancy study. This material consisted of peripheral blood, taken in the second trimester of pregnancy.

The CDR3 is CASSLLAGAYEQYF. In DNA, the CDR3 is TGTGCCAGCAGCTTATTAGCGGGAGCCTACGAGCAGTACTTC. The chain uses TRBV11-2 and TRBJ2-7; 9 bases agree with TRBD2. V was pared by 2 bases and J by 2 bases, with 1 base of the junction left unmatched. Germline V gene sequence: CDR1 SGHAT, CDR2 FQNNGV. The length of the CDR3 is 14 residues.